This T cell receptor beta chain was identified in a study of CD4 T cells in relation to SARS-CoV-2 and coronaviruses. Study at large: TCR beta CDR3s were sequenced after roughly nine-day antigen culture of PBMCs.

Repertoires were generated with immunoSEQ multiplex PCR, while TCRdb's copy carries only in-frame clones and drops some. This sample has 9,500 to 15,000 clones; 69% occur once, and the top ten carry roughly 7.8%. The unexposed donors gave CD4+ T cells in about 2011-2018, prior to COVID-19. Isolation of CD4+ T cells took place after less than twelve days in culture. PBMCs were plated at roughly 2 million per well in IL-2-containing medium. In the case of this clone: Its target is not known.

Trimming took 6 bases from V and 6 from J; bases not matched to a gene: 5. This CDR3 region has 13 residues. Germline CDR1 and CDR2: SNHLY and FYNNEI. The gene calls are TRBV2 and TRBJ2-1; 7 bases fit TRBD2. Sequencing was performed on CD4+ T cells from PBMCs, cultured in vitro. The clonotype was recovered from a human donor in good health. CDR3 coding DNA: TGTGCCAGCAGGGGTGGCGGGAGCAATGAGCAGTTCTTC. This codes for CASRGGGSNEQFF.